The 19 T cell receptor beta chains given below trace back to one sample, sequenced in a study of regulatory T cells in long-lasting Graves disease. Arm-PCR with iRepertoire HTBI primers amplified the CDR3 regions for these TCR beta libraries. In TCRdb, the multiplex PCR reads were re-called with MiXCR into one record per CDR3 protein. Of 250,000 or so distinct CDR3 sequences in the sample, about 20% were seen once. Time point described: newly diagnosed GD, antithyroid drugs for less than 3 months. The TCR library was prepared using RNA isolated from PBMCs. This sample also appeared in a second study, on T cells in Graves' hyperthyroidism and ophthalmopathy.

Here the sequenced sample was peripheral blood mononuclear cells (PBMCs), taken at new diagnosis, from a patient treated with antithyroid drugs. The receptor source for this set is a woman younger than 45 with Graves disease.

In the case of this clonotype: A single base separates this from a much larger clone, so it may be a read error. The conserved final phenylalanine or tryptophan is absent from the CDR3, which likely points to a read error. The V gene is TRBV6-1, the J gene TRBJ1-2; 9 bases fit TRBD1. V lost 8 bases, J lost 8 bases, and 9 bases stayed unmatched. CDR3 size: 13 residues. Germline CDR1 is MNHNS and CDR2 is SASEGT. The CDR3 loop reads CASVLRDRAGYTL. The CDR3 coding sequence is TGTGCCAGCGTTCTCCGGGACAGGGCCGGCTACACCCTC.

This clonotype appeared many times. The chain uses TRBV5-5 and TRBJ2-2, with D tentatively TRBD1 (5 bases). Trimming stripped 4 bases from V and 5 bases from J, with 12 bases between. Looked up from germline, CDR1 is SGHKS and CDR2 is YYEKEE (reference sequence). This CDR3 contains 14 residues. The CDR3 is CASSPQGGTGELFF. CDR3 DNA: TGTGCCAGCAGCCCGCAGGGTGGGACCGGGGAGCTGTTTTTT.

The chain joins TRBV27 to TRBJ1-1, with 9 bases aligning to TRBD1. CDR1 and CDR2 from the germline V gene are MNHEY and SMNVEV (reference sequence). The CDR3 is made up of 14 amino acids. The J segment lost 2 bases and the V segment lost 8 bases, leaving 6 bases of the junction unmatched. The CDR3: CASGRTGVNTEAFF. CDR3 DNA: TGTGCCAGCGGAAGGACAGGGGTTAACACTGAAGCTTTCTTT.

This clonotype was counted only a few times. This chain uses TRBV20-1 with TRBJ2-1; 11 nucleotides align to TRBD1. V shed 0 bases and J 7 bases; nucleotides not matched to a gene: 5. This CDR3 is 15 amino acids long. Germline V lookup: CDR1 DFQATT, CDR2 SNEGSKA (reference sequence). The CDR3 sequence: CSARDPGQGANEQFF. Written as DNA, the CDR3 is TGCAGTGCTAGAGATCCCGGACAGGGGGCGAATGAGCAGTTCTTC.

This clonotype has at least ten counts. This sequence joins TRBV12-5 and TRBJ2-1, with D maybe TRBD2 (5 bases). The CDR3 loop spans 13 amino acids. Trimming shortened V by 0 bases and J by 6 bases, and 6 bases separated the two germline ends. Germline V gene lookup returns CDR1 LGHNT and CDR2 FRNRAP. CDR3 sequence: CASGLVSGNEQFF. DNA for the CDR3: TGTGCTAGTGGTTTGGTAAGCGGCAATGAGCAGTTCTTC.

This clonotype was found many times. This clone may be a read error of a much larger clone one base away. This rearrangement joins TRBV12-3 or TRBV12-4 to TRBJ2-5; D gene unclear. Trimming took off 6 bases at V and 0 bases at J, with 5 bases between the two ends. The CDR3 totals 12 residues. This CDR3 is CASSVYQETQYF. The CDR3 DNA reads as TGTGCCAGCAGCGTGTACCAAGAGACCCAGTACTTC.

This clonotype occurred many times. The chain is built from TRBV11-2 and TRBJ1-1; the D is unclear. Trimming shortened V by 4 bases and J by 2 bases, and 5 bases separated the two germline ends. Germline lookup yields CDR1 SGHAT and CDR2 FQNNGV. The CDR3 extends over 12 amino acids. CDR3 sequence: CASSWVNTEAFF. CDR3 DNA: TGTGCCAGCAGCTGGGTCAACACTGAAGCTTTCTTT.

Notes on this clonotype: A read error may be the cause here, since a much bigger clone is one base away. This chain uses TRBV10-3 with TRBJ1-5; weak D call: TRBD1 (5 bases). CDR3 size: 13 residues. Germline CDR1 reads ENHRY; CDR2 reads SYGVKD. The V end was cut by 4 bases, the J end by 2 bases, with 6 bases between. CDR3 sequence reads: CAISVGGNQPQHF. As DNA, the CDR3 is TGTGCCATCAGTGTGGGGGGCAATCAGCCCCAGCATTTT.

This clonotype was seen at least ten times. This sequence joins TRBV29-1 and TRBJ1-2; D not resolved. Trimming left V 3 bases short and J 2 bases short, with 7 bases between. The CDR3 length is 12 residues. The germline CDR1 and CDR2 sequences are SQVTM and ANQGSEA. The CDR3 coding sequence is TGCAGCGTTGATCGCCAGAACTATGGCTACACCTTC. Protein sequence: CSVDRQNYGYTF.

This clonotype was detected many times. The V call is TRBV7-9, the J call TRBJ2-3; D perhaps matches TRBD1 (5 bases). The V gene's germline CDR1 is SEHNR and CDR2 FQNEAQ (reference sequence). CDR3 length: 17 residues. V was trimmed by 2 bases and J by 2 bases, leaving 17 bases between them. This chain's CDR3 is CASSLPRAATATDTQYF. The DNA of the CDR3 is TGTGCCAGCAGCTTACCCAGGGCAGCCACCGCCACAGATACGCAGTATTTT.

To note about this clonotype: One base separates it from a far larger clone, so it is likely a read error. The V gene is TRBV20-1, the J gene TRBJ2-7; a possible D gene is TRBD1 (5 bases). V dropped 0 bases and J dropped 7 bases, with 19 bases sitting between them. The CDR3 contains 15 residues. CDR1 DFQATT and CDR2 SNEGSKA come from the germline V gene (reference sequence). In DNA, the CDR3 is TGCAGTGCTAGAGATTTGGCAGGACACTACAATGAGCAGTACTTC. Translation: CSARDLAGHYNEQYF.

This clonotype showed up many times. CDR3 bases: TGTGCCAGCAGCCCCCGGAAGCAATCCTATAATTCACCCCTCCACTTT. Translated: CASSPRKQSYNSPLHF. This chain uses TRBV4-2 with TRBJ1-6; D gene uncertain. Per germline, CDR1 LGHNA and CDR2 YNFKEQ. The CDR3 extends over 16 amino acids. V was cut by 4 bases and J by 1 base, with 11 bases left in between.

This clonotype was detected many times. V usage is TRBV12-3 or TRBV12-4 and J usage is TRBJ2-3; 12 bases agree with TRBD2. Trimming removed 6 bases from V and 3 bases from J; junction bases left unmatched: 1. The CDR3 covers 14 residues. CDR3 in DNA: TGTGCCAGCAGGCTAGCGGGGGGGACAGATACGCAGTATTTT. Residues: CASRLAGGTDTQYF.

This clonotype has just a few counts. The V call is TRBV29-1, the J call TRBJ1-4, with D maybe TRBD1 (5 bases). The germline gives CDR1 SQVTM, CDR2 ANQGSEA. There are 13 residues in the CDR3. Trimming took off 3 bases at V and 10 bases at J, with 15 bases between the two ends. In DNA, the CDR3 is TGCAGCGTTGATGGAGGGGCCTGGGGAAAACTGTTTTTT. It codes for CSVDGGAWGKLFF.

The sample holds many counts of this clonotype. The CDR3 DNA sequence: TGTGCCAGCAGTTCTACAGGGGAAGTCACCGGGGAGCTGTTTTTT. The encoded protein is CASSSTGEVTGELFF. The gene calls are TRBV27 and TRBJ2-2; 7 nucleotides line up with TRBD1. The germline V gene encodes CDR1 MNHEY and CDR2 SMNVEV (reference sequence). The CDR3 loop spans 15 amino acids. Trimming at V came to 4 bases and at J to 4 bases, leaving 6 bases not matched to a gene.

This clonotype showed up many times. The rearrangement joins TRBV6-5 to TRBJ1-5, with a tentative D call TRBD1 (5 bases). Germline V CDR1 and CDR2: MNHEY, SVGAGI. Trimming cost V 2 bases and J 2 bases, with 22 bases left between them. This CDR3 spans 19 amino acids. The DNA for the CDR3 is TGTGCCAGCAGTTACACGCGGTCAGGGAACCTCAGTGGCAATCAGCCCCAGCATTTT. Its translation is CASSYTRSGNLSGNQPQHF.

There are many counts of this clonotype. The chain is built from TRBV27 and TRBJ2-1, with unresolved D. Germline CDR1 MNHEY, CDR2 SMNVEV (reference sequence). V lost 2 bases and J 4 bases, leaving 9 bases between the germline ends. The CDR3 covers 14 residues. The CDR3 loop reads CASSLHPLYNEQFF. Here the CDR3 DNA reads TGTGCCAGCAGTTTACACCCCCTGTACAATGAGCAGTTCTTC.

Remarks on this clonotype: Just one base apart from a much larger clone, this may be a read error. This chain links TRBV20-1 with TRBJ1-2; 12 bases line up with TRBD1. CDR1 and CDR2 (germline): DFQATT, SNEGSKA (reference sequence). This CDR3 has 13 residues. The CDR3 DNA follows: TGCAGTGCTTCGGGACAGGGGGCCTATGGCTACGCCTTC. Translated, it gives CSASGQGAYGYAF.

To note about this clonotype: A much larger clone sits a single nucleotide away, making a read error possible. V usage is TRBV28 and J usage is TRBJ2-7, with D possibly being TRBD1 (5 bases). CDR1 is MDHEN and CDR2 is SYDVKM in the germline V gene. CDR3 size: 13 residues. V was trimmed by 2 bases and J by 7 bases, leaving 12 bases between them. CDR3 DNA sequence: TGTGCCAGCAGTTTAGGGGCGGACGGGGAGCAGTACTTC. Translating gives CASSLGADGEQYF.